The rows below give T cell receptor beta chains drawn from one sample of a study of lymphopenia after photon versus proton radiotherapy. Only in-frame clones appear in the TCRdb table, and some are missing; sequencing was by immunoSEQ multiplex PCR. The table lists 15,000 to 20,000 clones, around nine tenths of them singletons, with 50% to 60% in the top ten. The sequenced sample was peripheral blood, obtained from a patient treated with proton-based radiotherapy. These receptors originate from a woman aged 60-70 years with cholangiocarcinoma. Some clones in this sample may be carry-over from other donors' samples. Each CDR3 is given with its conserved first and last residue. The D gene is left open where the match is weak. Only part of the rows carry a size: once, few, many, or a class if the clone is expanded.

J gene,D gene,V gene,clone size,CDR3 DNA,CDR3 protein
TRBJ2-7,TRBD1,TRBV5-8,-,TGTGCCAGCAGCTTAAGGACAGGGGGATTCTACGAGCAGTACTTC,CASSLRTGGFYEQYF
TRBJ1-3,TRBD1,TRBV11-2,-,TGTGCCAGCAGCCACAGGGGGCTTGGAAACACCATATATTTT,CASSHRGLGNTIYF
TRBJ1-6,-,TRBV27,-,TGTGCCAGCAAGGTGGGAGGATTCGGTTCACCCCTCCACTTT,CASKVGGFGSPLHF
TRBJ2-2,TRBD1,TRBV7-2,-,TGTGCCAGCAGCTATAGGACAGGCACCGGGGAGCTGTTTTTT,CASSYRTGTGELFF
TRBJ2-7,-,TRBV11-2,-,TGTGCCAGCAGCTTAGATGTTCACAGTTACTACGAGCAGTACTTC,CASSLDVHSYYEQYF
TRBJ2-2,TRBD2,TRBV11-2,-,TGTGCCAGCATCCAAGCGGGGGGGCCTTACGGGGAGCTGTTTTTT,CASIQAGGPYGELFF
TRBJ2-5,TRBD2,TRBV9,-,TGTGCCAGCAGCGTAGGAGCGGGAGCGAGGGGAGAGACCCAGTACTTC,CASSVGAGARGETQYF
TRBJ2-5,-,TRBV9,-,TGTGCCAGCAGCGTAGCTGGGGGAGATGAGTCCCAGTACTTC,CASSVAGGDESQYF
TRBJ2-7,TRBD1,TRBV19,-,TGTGCCAGTAGTACGCTAAGGACAGGGGGGTCCTACGAGCAGTACTTC,CASSTLRTGGSYEQYF
TRBJ1-3,-,TRBV29-1,-,TGCAGCGTTGCCCCCAACCCCTCTGGAAACACCATATATTTT,CSVAPNPSGNTIYF
TRBJ1-5,TRBD1,TRBV28,-,TGTGCCAGTCGACAGGGGCCGAGAAATCAGCCCCAGCATTTT,CASRQGPRNQPQHF
TRBJ2-3,-,TRBV6-1,-,TGTGCCAGCAGCGCGGGCATAGCGACAGATACGCAGTATTTT,CASSAGIATDTQYF
TRBJ2-1,TRBD2,TRBV6-5,-,TGTGCCAGCAGTTACCCACTAGCGGGAGGGATGAATGAGCAGTTCTTC,CASSYPLAGGMNEQFF
TRBJ2-7,-,TRBV29-1,-,TGCAGCGTTGCCGGGAAGAGTAGCTCCTACGAGCAGTACTTC,CSVAGKSSSYEQYF
TRBJ2-7,-,TRBV15,-,TGTGCCACCAGCGGATACGACAGGAGCTCCTACGAGCAGTACTTC,CATSGYDRSSYEQYF
TRBJ2-5,-,TRBV5-6,-,TGTGCCAGCAGCGGAATTGGGGGCGGGCAAGAGACCCAGTACTTC,CASSGIGGGQETQYF
TRBJ2-7,-,TRBV7-9,-,TGTGCCAGCAGCTTAGAAACTGGGACCTACGAGCAGTACTTC,CASSLETGTYEQYF
TRBJ2-7,TRBD2,TRBV5-1,-,TGCGCCAGCAGCCGGGAGGGCGCCTACTACGAGCAGTACTTC,CASSREGAYYEQYF
TRBJ2-4,-,TRBV19,-,TGTGCCAGTTCCAGGTTAGCCAAAAACATTCAGTACTTC,CASSRLAKNIQYF
TRBJ2-1,TRBD1,TRBV10-3,-,TGTGCCTCGTCGAGGGGGACAGTGGTTGGCGATGAGCAGTTCTTC,CASSRGTVVGDEQFF
TRBJ2-5,TRBD2,TRBV2,-,TGTGCCAGGAGAGGGACTAGCGGGAGCGGTGGCCAAGAGACCCAGTACTTC,CARRGTSGSGGQETQYF
TRBJ2-7,-,TRBV11-3,-,TGTGCCAGCAGCTACAGGGTTTCCTACGAGCAGTACTTC,CASSYRVSYEQYF
TRBJ2-2,TRBD2,TRBV27,-,TGTGCCAGCAGAATCCTAGCGGGAGGGTCAAGTGGGGAGCTGTTTTTT,CASRILAGGSSGELFF
TRBJ1-2,-,TRBV7-8,once,TGTGCCAGCAGCCCTACGACAGGCGGAGGGATAAACTATGGCTACACCTTC,CASSPTTGGGINYGYTF
TRBJ1-1,-,TRBV5-6,-,TGTGCCAGCAGCTTGGCCGTGGTCACTGAAGCTTTCTTT,CASSLAVVTEAFF
TRBJ2-1,TRBD2,TRBV27,-,TGTGCCAGCAGTTTTTTGACTAGCGGGACGTACAATGAGCAGTTCTTC,CASSFLTSGTYNEQFF
TRBJ2-1,-,TRBV7-2,-,TGTGCCAGCAGCCGAAACCCCCCCCGGGACTCCGTCCTGGGCAATGAGCAGTTCTTC,CASSRNPPRDSVLGNEQFF
TRBJ2-7,-,TRBV3-1/TRBV3-2,-,TGTGCCAGCTCCTACGAGCAGTACTTC,CASSYEQYF
TRBJ2-5,TRBD2,TRBV4-3,-,TGCGCCAGCAGCCAATCTCTAGCGGGGGTCCAAGAGACCCAGTACTTC,CASSQSLAGVQETQYF
TRBJ1-3,-,TRBV9,-,TGTGCCAGCAGCGTAGACGGATTCTCTGGAAACACCATATATTTT,CASSVDGFSGNTIYF
TRBJ2-1,-,TRBV11-2,few,TGTGCCAGCAGCTCAACTAGAAATGAGCAGTTCTTC,CASSSTRNEQFF
TRBJ2-7,-,TRBV7-9,-,TGTGCCAGCAGCCGTTCCGGGCCCTTCGTCCACGAGCAGTACTTC,CASSRSGPFVHEQYF
TRBJ2-7,TRBD1,TRBV14,-,TGTGCCAGCAGCCGAGACAGGGGGAGCTCCTACGAGCAGTACTTC,CASSRDRGSSYEQYF
TRBJ1-1,-,TRBV7-3,once,TGTGCCAGCAGCTCCGCCGGGACTACAGCTTTCTTT,CASSSAGTTAFF
TRBJ1-2,-,TRBV7-9,-,TGTGCCAGCAGCTTGGAATCTATGGCTACGTACACCTTC,CASSLESMATYTF
TRBJ1-6,-,TRBV9,-,TGTGCCAGCAGCCGCTTGACAGCCCTTAATTCACCCCTCCACTTT,CASSRLTALNSPLHF
TRBJ2-1,-,TRBV9,-,TGTGCCAGCAGCCCCCCGCGGACTTTTAACAATGAGCAGTTCTTC,CASSPPRTFNNEQFF
TRBJ2-1,TRBD2,TRBV28,-,TGTGCCAGCAGAACGACTAGCGGGAGTACCAATGAGCAGTTCTTC,CASRTTSGSTNEQFF
TRBJ2-2,TRBD1,TRBV18,-,TGTGCCAGCTCTCAACAGGGGGCGCAAACCGGGGAGCTGTTTTTT,CASSQQGAQTGELFF
TRBJ1-5,-,TRBV18,once,TGTGCCAGCTCCGCGGGTCCTAGCAATCAGCCCCAGCATTTT,CASSAGPSNQPQHF
TRBJ2-7,TRBD1,TRBV9,once,TGTGCCAGCAGCGTAGCCGACAGGGCCTACGAGCAGTACTTC,CASSVADRAYEQYF
TRBJ2-7,-,TRBV7-9,-,TGTGCCAGCAGCTTAAGGGGCCCCTACGAGCAGTACTTC,CASSLRGPYEQYF
TRBJ2-3,-,TRBV6-5,-,TGTGCCAGCAGTTGGGGCAGCACAGATACGCAGTATTTT,CASSWGSTDTQYF
TRBJ2-5,TRBD1,TRBV15,-,TGTGCCACCAGCGCTACCCGGCCCCGGACAGGGAAAGAGACCCAGTACTTC,CATSATRPRTGKETQYF
TRBJ1-2,-,TRBV29-1,-,TGCAGCGTTGTCCACACCTCGGAAGGCTACACCTTC,CSVVHTSEGYTF